These T cell receptor beta chains were read from a single sample in a study of blood T cell repertoires in COVID-19. Only in-frame clones appear in the TCRdb table, and some are missing; sequencing was by immunoSEQ multiplex PCR. The data hold 220,000 or so clones, with about 90% observed a single time. Input material: PBMCs or T cells enriched from blood (not recorded which). The source is a man aged 25-45 years who had been exposed to COVID-19. The conserved cysteine and the conserved F or W are not part of the CDR3 here.

>TRBJ1-1|TRBV7-9
ASSRAEAF
>TRBJ1-2|TRBV5-8
ASSWGRGNYGYT
>TRBJ2-2|TRBV19
ASSSLRNTGELF
>TRBJ1-6|TRBV7-9
ASSLGTGNSPLH
>TRBJ1-6|TRBV5-4
ASSLEGTANSPLH
>TRBJ1-1|TRBV7-9
ASSTKDSMFTEAF
>TRBJ1-2|TRBV5-1
ASSFGQGRFDGYT
>TRBJ2-7|TRBV3-1/TRBV3-2
ASSPPAGTAPYEQY
>TRBJ1-2|TRBV6-5
ASSPTALGYGYT
>TRBJ2-7|TRBV29-1
SVVLGGTYEQY
>TRBJ1-1|TRBV6-1
ASRATGDPNTEAF
>TRBJ2-7|TRBV4-2
ASSQDAGSRTYEQY
>TRBJ1-1|TRBV5-1
ASSLPTGGTEAF
>TRBJ1-1|TRBV15
ATSKEGREAF
>TRBJ2-5|TRBV30
AWRDMWQGSGETQY
>TRBJ2-2|TRBV4-3
ASSQEWATNTGELF
>TRBJ2-1|TRBV6-4
ASATGGSYNEQF
>TRBJ1-6|TRBV6-1
ASSEAGTLNSPLH
>TRBJ1-1|TRBV3-1/TRBV3-2
ASSPEASMNTEAF
>TRBJ2-7|TRBV19
ASSIAQGQIYEQY
>TRBJ2-5|TRBV11-1
ASSSQRGGRETQY
>TRBJ1-1|TRBV3-1/TRBV3-2
ASSQRVRTEAF
>TRBJ2-5|TRBV11-2
ASSPLMTAYQETQY
>TRBJ2-3|TRBV2
ASSLSTDTQY
>TRBJ1-1|TRBV4-2
ASSQESDREVTEAF
>TRBJ2-5|TRBV18
ASSPGPGGTQY
>TRBJ2-2|TRBV11-3
ASSFGTPSGELF
>TRBJ2-1|TRBV24-1
ATSGAGGSYNEQF
>TRBJ1-2|TRBV7-9
ASSSTGGYGYT